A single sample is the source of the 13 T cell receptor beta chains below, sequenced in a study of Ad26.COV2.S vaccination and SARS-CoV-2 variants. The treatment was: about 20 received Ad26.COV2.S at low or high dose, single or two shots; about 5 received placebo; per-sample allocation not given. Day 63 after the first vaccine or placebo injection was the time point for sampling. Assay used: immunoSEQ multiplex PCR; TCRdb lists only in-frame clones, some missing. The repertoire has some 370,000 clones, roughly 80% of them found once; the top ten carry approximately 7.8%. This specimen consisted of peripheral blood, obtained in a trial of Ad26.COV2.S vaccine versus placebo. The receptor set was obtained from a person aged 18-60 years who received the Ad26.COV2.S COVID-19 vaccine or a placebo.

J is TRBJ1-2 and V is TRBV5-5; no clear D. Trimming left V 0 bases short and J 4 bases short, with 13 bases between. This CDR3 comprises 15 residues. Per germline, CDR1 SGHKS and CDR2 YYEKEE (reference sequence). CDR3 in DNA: TGTGCCAGCAGCTTGGGAAGAGGGAATTCCTATGGCTACACCTTC. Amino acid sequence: CASSLGRGNSYGYTF.

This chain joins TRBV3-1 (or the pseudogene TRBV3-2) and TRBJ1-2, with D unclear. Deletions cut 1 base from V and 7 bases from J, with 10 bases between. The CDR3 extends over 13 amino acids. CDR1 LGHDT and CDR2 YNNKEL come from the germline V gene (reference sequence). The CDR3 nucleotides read TGTGCCAGCAGCCAAGTCTTCGGTGGTGGCTACACCTTC. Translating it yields CASSQVFGGGYTF.

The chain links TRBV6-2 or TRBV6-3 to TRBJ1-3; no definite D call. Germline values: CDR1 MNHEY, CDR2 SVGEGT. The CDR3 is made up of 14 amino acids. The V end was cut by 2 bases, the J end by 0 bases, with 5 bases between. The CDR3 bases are TGTGCCAGCAGTTACGGTCACTCTGGAAACACCATATATTTT. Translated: CASSYGHSGNTIYF.

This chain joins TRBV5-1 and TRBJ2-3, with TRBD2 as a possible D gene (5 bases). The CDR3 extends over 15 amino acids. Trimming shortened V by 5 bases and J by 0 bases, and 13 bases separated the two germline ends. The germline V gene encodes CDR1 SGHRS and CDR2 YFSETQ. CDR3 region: CASRGGRASTDTQYF. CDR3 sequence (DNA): TGCGCCAGCAGGGGTGGGAGAGCTAGCACAGATACGCAGTATTTT.

The CDR3, as DNA: TGTGCCAGCTCACCAGAGGTCTCTGGAAACACCATATATTTT. Translated, it gives CASSPEVSGNTIYF. V gene TRBV18 combines with J gene TRBJ1-3; no reliable D call. V was clipped by 2 bases and J by 0 bases, with 5 bases between them. The CDR3 loop spans 14 amino acids. The germline V gene encodes CDR1 KGHSH and CDR2 LQKENI.

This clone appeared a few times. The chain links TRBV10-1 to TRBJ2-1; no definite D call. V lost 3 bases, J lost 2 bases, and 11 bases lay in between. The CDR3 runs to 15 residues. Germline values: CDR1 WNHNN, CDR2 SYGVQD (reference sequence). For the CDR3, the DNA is TGCGCCAGCAGTGAACCAGGCTTCACCTACAATGAGCAGTTCTTC. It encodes CASSEPGFTYNEQFF.

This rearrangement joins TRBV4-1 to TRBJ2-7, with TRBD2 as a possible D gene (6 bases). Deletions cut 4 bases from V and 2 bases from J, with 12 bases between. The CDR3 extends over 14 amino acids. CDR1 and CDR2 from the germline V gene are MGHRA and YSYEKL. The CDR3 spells CASSLAGRTYEQYF. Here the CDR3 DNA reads TGCGCCAGCAGCCTGGCAGGGAGGACCTACGAGCAGTACTTC.

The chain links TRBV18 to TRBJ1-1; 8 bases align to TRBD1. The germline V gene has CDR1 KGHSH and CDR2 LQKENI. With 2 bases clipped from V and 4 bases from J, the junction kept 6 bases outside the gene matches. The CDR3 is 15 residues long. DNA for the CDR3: TGTGCCAGCTCACCATGGCTCACAGGGGGCACTGAAGCTTTCTTT. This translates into CASSPWLTGGTEAFF.

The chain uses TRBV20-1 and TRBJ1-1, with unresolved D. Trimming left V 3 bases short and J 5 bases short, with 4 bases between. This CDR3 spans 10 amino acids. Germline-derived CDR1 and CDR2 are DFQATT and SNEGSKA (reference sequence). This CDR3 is CSASKTEAFF. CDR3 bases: TGCAGTGCTAGTAAGACTGAAGCTTTCTTT.

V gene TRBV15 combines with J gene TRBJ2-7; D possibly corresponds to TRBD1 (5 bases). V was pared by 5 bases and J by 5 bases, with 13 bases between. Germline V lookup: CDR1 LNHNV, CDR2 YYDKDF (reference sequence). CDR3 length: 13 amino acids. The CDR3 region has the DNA TGTGCCACCAGCTGGAAGGGGAACGACGAGCAGTACTTC. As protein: CATSWKGNDEQYF. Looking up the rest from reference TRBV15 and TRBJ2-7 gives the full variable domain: DAMVIQNPRYQVTQFGKPVTLSCSQTLNHNVMYWYQQKSSQAPKLLFHYYDKDFNNEADTPDNFQSRRPNTSFCFLDIRSPGLGDTAMYLCATSWKGNDEQYFGPGTRLTVT.

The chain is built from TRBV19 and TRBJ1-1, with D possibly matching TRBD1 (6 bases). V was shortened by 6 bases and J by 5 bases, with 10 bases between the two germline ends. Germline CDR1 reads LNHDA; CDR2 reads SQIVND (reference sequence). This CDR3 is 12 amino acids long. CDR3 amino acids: CASRDRQTEAFF. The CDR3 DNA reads TGTGCCAGTAGGGACAGACAGACTGAAGCTTTCTTT. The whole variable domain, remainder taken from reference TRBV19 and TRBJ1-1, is DGGITQSPKYLFRKEGQNVTLSCEQNLNHDAMYWYRQDPGQGLRLIYYSQIVNDFQKGDIAEGYSVSREKKESFPLTVTSAQKNPTAFYLCASRDRQTEAFFGQGTRLTVV.

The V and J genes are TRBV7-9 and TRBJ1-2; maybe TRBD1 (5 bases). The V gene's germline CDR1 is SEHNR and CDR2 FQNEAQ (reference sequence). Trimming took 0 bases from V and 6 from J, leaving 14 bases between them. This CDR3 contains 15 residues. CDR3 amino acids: CASSLAQRGIHGYTF. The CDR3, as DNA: TGTGCCAGCAGCTTAGCGCAACGGGGGATCCATGGCTACACCTTC.

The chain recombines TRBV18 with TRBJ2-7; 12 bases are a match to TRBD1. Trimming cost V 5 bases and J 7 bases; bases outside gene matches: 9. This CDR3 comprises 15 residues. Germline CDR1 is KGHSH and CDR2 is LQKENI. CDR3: CASSKPGQGASEQYF. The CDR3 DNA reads TGTGCCAGCTCAAAGCCGGGACAGGGGGCCTCGGAGCAGTACTTC.